This T cell receptor (beta chain) was observed in a study of blood T cell repertoires in COVID-19. Study-wide background: Samples taken during acute and convalescent COVID-19 were collected in the United States, Italy and Spain. From T cells, B-cell-depleted T cells, or PBMCs came the material, which was cDNA or gDNA.

Original methodology: Reference gene primers were amplified, and this amplification served to estimate nucleated cell counts. The protocol was immunoSEQ multiplex PCR, while the TCRdb copy is restricted to in-frame clones and leaves out a portion. Clone size and the V and J calls come from that table; the DNA yielded D and trimming. The table records about 94,000 clones, over 60% of them present only once. The CDR3 is 15 residues long. Germline V gene data show CDR1 as SGHVS and CDR2 as FQNEAQ. V was trimmed by 5 bases and J by 1 base, leaving 11 bases between them. The chain is built from TRBV7-8 and TRBJ2-2; a weak D match, TRBD2 (5 bases). The sample taken for sequencing was peripheral blood. The sequence was collected from a human donor in a cohort sampled during active COVID-19. This chain's CDR3 is CASSAPGLNTGELFF. The CDR3 DNA reads TGTGCCAGCAGCGCGCCCGGACTGAACACCGGGGAGCTGTTTTTT.